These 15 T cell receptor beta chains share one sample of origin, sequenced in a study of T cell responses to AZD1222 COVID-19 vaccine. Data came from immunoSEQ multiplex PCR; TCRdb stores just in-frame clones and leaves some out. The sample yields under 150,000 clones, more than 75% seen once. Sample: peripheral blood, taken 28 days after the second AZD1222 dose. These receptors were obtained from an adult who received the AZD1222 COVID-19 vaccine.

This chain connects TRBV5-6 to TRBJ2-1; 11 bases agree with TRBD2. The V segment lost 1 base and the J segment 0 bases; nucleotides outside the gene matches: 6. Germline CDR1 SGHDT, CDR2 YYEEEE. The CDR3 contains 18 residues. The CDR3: CASSLIAGGTRSYNEQFF. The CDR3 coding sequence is TGTGCCAGCAGCTTGATAGCGGGGGGGACTCGCTCCTACAATGAGCAGTTCTTC.

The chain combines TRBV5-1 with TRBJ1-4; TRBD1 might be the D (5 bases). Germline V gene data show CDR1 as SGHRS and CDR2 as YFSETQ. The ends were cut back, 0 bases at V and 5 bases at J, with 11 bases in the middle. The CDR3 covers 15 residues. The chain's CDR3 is CASSLVGQGNEKLFF. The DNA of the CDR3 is TGCGCCAGCAGCTTGGTGGGGCAGGGAAATGAAAAACTGTTTTTT.

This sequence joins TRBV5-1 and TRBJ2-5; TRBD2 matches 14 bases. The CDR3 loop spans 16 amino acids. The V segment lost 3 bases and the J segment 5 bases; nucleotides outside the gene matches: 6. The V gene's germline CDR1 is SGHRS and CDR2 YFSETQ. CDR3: CASSSRGLAGAETQYF. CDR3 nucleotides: TGCGCCAGCAGCTCCCGGGGACTAGCGGGAGCGGAGACCCAGTACTTC.

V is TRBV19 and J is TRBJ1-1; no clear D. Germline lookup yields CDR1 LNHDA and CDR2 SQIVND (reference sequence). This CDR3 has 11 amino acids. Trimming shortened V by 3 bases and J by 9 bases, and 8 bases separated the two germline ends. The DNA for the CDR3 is TGTGCCAGTAGTATCAAACAGAAAGCTTTCTTT. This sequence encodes CASSIKQKAFF. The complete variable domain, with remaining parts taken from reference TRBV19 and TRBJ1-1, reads DGGITQSPKYLFRKEGQNVTLSCEQNLNHDAMYWYRQDPGQGLRLIYYSQIVNDFQKGDIAEGYSVSREKKESFPLTVTSAQKNPTAFYLCASSIKQKAFFGQGTRLTVV.

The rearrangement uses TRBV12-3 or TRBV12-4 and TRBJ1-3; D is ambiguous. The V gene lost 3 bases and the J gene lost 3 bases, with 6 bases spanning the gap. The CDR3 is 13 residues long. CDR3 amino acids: CASSLRGGNTIYF. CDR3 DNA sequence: TGTGCCAGCAGTTTGAGAGGTGGAAACACCATATATTTT.

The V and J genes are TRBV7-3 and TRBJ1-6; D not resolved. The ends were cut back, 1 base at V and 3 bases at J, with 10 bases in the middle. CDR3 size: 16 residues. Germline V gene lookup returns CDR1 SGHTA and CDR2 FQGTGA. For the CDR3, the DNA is TGTGCCAGCAGCTTAAACCCCCCTAGCTATAATTCACCCCTCCACTTT. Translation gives CASSLNPPSYNSPLHF.

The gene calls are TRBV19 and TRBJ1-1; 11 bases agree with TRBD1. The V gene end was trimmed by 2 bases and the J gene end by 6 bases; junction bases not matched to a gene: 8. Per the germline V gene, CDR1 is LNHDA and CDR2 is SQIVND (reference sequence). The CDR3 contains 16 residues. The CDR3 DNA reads TGTGCCAGTAGTATAAGGACAGGGGGCTTGATGGCTGAAGCTTTCTTT. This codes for CASSIRTGGLMAEAFF.

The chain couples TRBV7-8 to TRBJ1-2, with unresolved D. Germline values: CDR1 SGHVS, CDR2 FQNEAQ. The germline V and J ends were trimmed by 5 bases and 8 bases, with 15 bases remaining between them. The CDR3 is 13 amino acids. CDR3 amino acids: CASSPLRDRGYTF. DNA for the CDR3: TGTGCCAGCAGCCCACTACGGGATCGAGGCTACACCTTC.

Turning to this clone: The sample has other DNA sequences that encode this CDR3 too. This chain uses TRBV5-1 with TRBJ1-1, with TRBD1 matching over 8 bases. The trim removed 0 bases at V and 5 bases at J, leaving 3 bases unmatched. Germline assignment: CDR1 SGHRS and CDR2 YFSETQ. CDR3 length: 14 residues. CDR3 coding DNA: TGCGCCAGCAGCTTGGGCGGACAGGGTACTGAAGCTTTCTTT. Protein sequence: CASSLGGQGTEAFF. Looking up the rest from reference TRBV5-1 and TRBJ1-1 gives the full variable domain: KAGVTQTPRYLIKTRGQQVTLSCSPISGHRSVSWYQQTPGQGLQFLFEYFSETQRNKGNFPGRFSGRQFSNSRSEMNVSTLELGDSALYLCASSLGGQGTEAFFGQGTRLTVV.

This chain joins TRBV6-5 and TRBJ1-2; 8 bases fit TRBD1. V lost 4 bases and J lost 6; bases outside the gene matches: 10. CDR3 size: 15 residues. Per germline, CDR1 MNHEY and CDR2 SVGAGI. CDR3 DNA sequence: TGTGCCAGCAGTTTCACCAGCCGACAGGGGAATGGCTACACCTTC. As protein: CASSFTSRQGNGYTF.

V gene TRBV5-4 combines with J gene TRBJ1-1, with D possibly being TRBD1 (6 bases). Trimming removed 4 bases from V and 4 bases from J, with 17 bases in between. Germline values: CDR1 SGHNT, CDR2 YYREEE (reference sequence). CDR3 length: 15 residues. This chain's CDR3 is CASSTFRQAGTEAFF. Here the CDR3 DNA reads TGTGCCAGCAGCACCTTTCGACAGGCGGGCACTGAAGCTTTCTTT.

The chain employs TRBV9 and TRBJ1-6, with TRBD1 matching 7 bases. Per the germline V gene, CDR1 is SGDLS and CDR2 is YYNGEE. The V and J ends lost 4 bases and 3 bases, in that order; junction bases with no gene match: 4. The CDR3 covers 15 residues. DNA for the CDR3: TGTGCCAGCAGCCCGAGGGACAGCTATAATTCACCCCTCCACTTT. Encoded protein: CASSPRDSYNSPLHF.

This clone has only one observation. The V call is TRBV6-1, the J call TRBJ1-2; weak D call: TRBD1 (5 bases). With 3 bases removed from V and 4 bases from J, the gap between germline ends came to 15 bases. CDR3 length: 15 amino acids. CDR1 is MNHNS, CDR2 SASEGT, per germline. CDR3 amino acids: CASSDPDSITYGYTF. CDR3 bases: TGTGCCAGCAGTGACCCCGACAGTATTACCTATGGCTACACCTTC.

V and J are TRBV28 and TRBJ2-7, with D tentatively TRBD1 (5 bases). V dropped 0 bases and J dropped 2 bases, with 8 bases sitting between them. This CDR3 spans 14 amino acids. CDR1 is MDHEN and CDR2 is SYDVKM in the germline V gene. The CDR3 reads CASSLWTDAYEQYF. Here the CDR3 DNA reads TGTGCCAGCAGTTTATGGACAGACGCCTACGAGCAGTACTTC.

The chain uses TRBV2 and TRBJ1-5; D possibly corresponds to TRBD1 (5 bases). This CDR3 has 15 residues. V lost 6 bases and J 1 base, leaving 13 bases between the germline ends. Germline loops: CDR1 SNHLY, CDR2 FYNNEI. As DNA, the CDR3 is TGTGCCAGCAGAACGACAGAATTGAGCAATCAGCCCCAGCATTTT. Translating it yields CASRTTELSNQPQHF.